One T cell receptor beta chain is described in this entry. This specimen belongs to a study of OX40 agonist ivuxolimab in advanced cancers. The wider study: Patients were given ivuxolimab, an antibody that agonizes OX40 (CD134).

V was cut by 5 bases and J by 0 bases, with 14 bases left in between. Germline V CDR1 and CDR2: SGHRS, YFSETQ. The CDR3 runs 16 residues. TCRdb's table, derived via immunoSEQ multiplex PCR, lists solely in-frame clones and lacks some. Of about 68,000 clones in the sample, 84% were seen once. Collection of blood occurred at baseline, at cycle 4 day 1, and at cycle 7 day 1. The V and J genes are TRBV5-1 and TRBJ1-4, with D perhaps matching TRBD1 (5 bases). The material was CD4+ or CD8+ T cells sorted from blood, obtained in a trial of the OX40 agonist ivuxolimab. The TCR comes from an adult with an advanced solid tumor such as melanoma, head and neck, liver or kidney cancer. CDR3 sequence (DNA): TGCGCCAGCAGAAATACAGGCCAAGCAACTAATGAAAAACTGTTTTTT. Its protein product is CASRNTGQATNEKLFF.